This T cell receptor (beta chain) is from a study of regulatory T cells in long-lasting Graves disease. Whole-study results and caveats: Persistent disease preferred TRBV28, TRBJ1-2 and TRBJ2-5.

Construction of TCR beta libraries relied on iRepertoire HTBI primers and on Arm-PCR targeting CDR3 regions. TCRdb reprocessed the multiplex PCR reads via MiXCR and lists one record per CDR3 protein. Of 380,000 or so distinct CDR3 sequences listed, 15% to 20% are singletons. The CDR3 runs to 15 residues. Trimming took off 8 bases at V and 2 bases at J, with 19 bases between the two ends. Germline CDR1 SGHAT, CDR2 FQNNGV. Time point described: newly diagnosed GD, antithyroid drugs for less than 3 months. Isolated PBMC RNA provided the starting material for the TCR library. This clonotype was counted at least ten times. The antigen remains unidentified. These same data were also listed under a study on T cells in Graves' hyperthyroidism and ophthalmopathy. As reported in that work: Graves' hyperthyroidism was deemed stable absent ophthalmopathy progression within 18 months. The diagnostic basis comprised clinical symptoms, serum thyroxine and TRAb, thyroid ultrasound and orbital computed tomography. Most thyroid clonotypes that were expanded above 0.001 also turned up in blood.

The sequencing here drew on peripheral blood mononuclear cells (PBMCs), taken at new diagnosis, from a patient treated with antithyroid drugs. The rearrangement uses TRBV11-2 and TRBJ2-7; D is uncertain. The TCR originated in a woman younger than 30 with Graves disease. Here the CDR3 reads CASASWSRPTYEQYF. CDR3 DNA: TGTGCCAGCGCCTCCTGGAGCCGTCCCACCTACGAGCAGTACTTC. The whole variable domain, remainder taken from reference TRBV11-2 and TRBJ2-7, is EAGVAQSPRYKIIEKRQSVAFWCNPISGHATLYWYQQILGQGPKLLIQFQNNGVVDDSQLPKDRFSAERLKGVDSTLKIQPAKLEDSAVYLCASASWSRPTYEQYFGPGTRLTVT.